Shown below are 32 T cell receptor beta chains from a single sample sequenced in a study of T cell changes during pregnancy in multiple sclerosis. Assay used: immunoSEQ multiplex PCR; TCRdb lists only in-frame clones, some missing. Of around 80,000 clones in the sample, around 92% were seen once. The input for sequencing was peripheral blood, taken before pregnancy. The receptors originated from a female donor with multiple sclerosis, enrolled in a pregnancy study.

This CDR3 is CAARPRGNTGELFF. The CDR3 bases are TGTGCCGCGCGCCCCAGGGGGAACACCGGGGAGCTGTTTTTT. V gene TRBV6-6 combines with J gene TRBJ2-2; a weak D match, TRBD1 (6 bases). V lost 11 bases to trimming and J lost 1 base, with 14 bases between them. The CDR3 extends over 14 amino acids. Germline CDR1 reads MNHNY; CDR2 reads SVGAGI (reference sequence).

DNA of the CDR3: TGTGCCAGCAGTGGACAGCTTGATCTTAATTCACCCCTCCACTTT. Its protein is CASSGQLDLNSPLHF. The chain employs TRBV6-5 and TRBJ1-6; D is perhaps TRBD1 (6 bases). The CDR3 covers 15 residues. The V and J ends lost 5 bases and 6 bases respectively, with 14 bases between them. Germline-derived CDR1 and CDR2 are MNHEY and SVGAGI.

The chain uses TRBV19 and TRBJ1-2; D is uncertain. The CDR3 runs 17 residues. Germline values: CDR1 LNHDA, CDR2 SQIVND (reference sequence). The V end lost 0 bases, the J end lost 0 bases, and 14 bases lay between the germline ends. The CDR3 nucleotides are TGTGCCAGTAGTATAGATATCCGAATGGCGGCTAACTATGGCTACACCTTC. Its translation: CASSIDIRMAANYGYTF. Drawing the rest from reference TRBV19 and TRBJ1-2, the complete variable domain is DGGITQSPKYLFRKEGQNVTLSCEQNLNHDAMYWYRQDPGQGLRLIYYSQIVNDFQKGDIAEGYSVSREKKESFPLTVTSAQKNPTAFYLCASSIDIRMAANYGYTFGSGTRLTVV.

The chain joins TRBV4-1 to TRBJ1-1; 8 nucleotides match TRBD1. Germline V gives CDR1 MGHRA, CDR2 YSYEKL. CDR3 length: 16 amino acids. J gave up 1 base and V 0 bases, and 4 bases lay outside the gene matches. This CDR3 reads CASSQDQQGGNTEAFF. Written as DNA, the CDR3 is TGCGCCAGCAGCCAAGACCAACAGGGGGGGAACACTGAAGCTTTCTTT.

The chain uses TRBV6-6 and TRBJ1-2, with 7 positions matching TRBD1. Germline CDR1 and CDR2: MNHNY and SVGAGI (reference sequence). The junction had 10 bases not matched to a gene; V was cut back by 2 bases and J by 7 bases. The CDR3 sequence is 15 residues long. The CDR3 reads CASSYPLGQLRGYTF. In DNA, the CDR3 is TGTGCCAGCAGTTACCCCTTGGGACAGTTACGTGGCTACACCTTC.

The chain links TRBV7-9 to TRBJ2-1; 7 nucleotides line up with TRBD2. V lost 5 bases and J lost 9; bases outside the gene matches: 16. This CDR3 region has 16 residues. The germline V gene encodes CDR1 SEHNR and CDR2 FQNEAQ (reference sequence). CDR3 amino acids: CASSTLADPPSPEQFF. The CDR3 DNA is TGTGCCAGCAGCACCCTAGCGGACCCCCCCTCTCCTGAGCAGTTCTTC.

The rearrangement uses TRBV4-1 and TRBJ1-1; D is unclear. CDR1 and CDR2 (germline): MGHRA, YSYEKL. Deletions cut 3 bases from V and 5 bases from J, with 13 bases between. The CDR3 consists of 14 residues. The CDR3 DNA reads TGCGCCAGCAGCCAGGTATCAGGCAGGACTGAAGCTTTCTTT. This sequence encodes CASSQVSGRTEAFF.

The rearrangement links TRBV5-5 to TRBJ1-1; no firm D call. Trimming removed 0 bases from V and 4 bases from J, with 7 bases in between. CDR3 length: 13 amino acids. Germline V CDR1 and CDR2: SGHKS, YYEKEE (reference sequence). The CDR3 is CASSLVPGTEAFF. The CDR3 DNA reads TGTGCCAGCAGCTTGGTCCCCGGCACTGAAGCTTTCTTT. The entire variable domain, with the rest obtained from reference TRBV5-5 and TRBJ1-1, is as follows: DAGVTQSPTHLIKTRGQQVTLRCSPISGHKSVSWYQQVLGQGPQFIFQYYEKEERGRGNFPDRFSARQFPNYSSELNVNALLLGDSALYLCASSLVPGTEAFFGQGTRLTVV.

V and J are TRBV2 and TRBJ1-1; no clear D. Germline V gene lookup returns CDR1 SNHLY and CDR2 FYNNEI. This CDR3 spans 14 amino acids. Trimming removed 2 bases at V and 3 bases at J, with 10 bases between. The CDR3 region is CASSELVDYTEAFF. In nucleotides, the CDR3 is TGTGCCAGCAGTGAACTAGTGGATTACACTGAAGCTTTCTTT.

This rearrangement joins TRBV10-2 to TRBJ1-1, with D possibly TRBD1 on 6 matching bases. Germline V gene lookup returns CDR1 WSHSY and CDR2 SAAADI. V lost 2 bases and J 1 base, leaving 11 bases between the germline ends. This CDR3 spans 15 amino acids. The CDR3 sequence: CASSERDTWNTEAFF. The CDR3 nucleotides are TGCGCCAGCAGTGAGAGGGACACATGGAACACTGAAGCTTTCTTT.

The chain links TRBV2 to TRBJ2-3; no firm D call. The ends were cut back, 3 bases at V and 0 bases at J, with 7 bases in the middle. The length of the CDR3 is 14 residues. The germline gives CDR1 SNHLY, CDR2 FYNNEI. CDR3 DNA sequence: TGTGCCAGCAGTGAGTTGACTAGCACAGATACGCAGTATTTT. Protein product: CASSELTSTDTQYF.

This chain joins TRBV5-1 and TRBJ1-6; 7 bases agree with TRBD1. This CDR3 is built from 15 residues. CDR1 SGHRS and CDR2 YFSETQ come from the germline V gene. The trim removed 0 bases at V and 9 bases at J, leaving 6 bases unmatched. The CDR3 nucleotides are TGCGCCAGCAGCTTGGAGGGGGCAGATCCTTCACCCCTCCACTTT. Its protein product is CASSLEGADPSPLHF.

The CDR3 reads CASRDPGGVNEKLFF. CDR3 bases: TGTGCCAGTAGAGACCCGGGAGGGGTTAATGAAAAACTGTTTTTT. J is TRBJ1-4 and V is TRBV19; TRBD1 is a possible D gene (5 bases). Germline V lookup: CDR1 LNHDA, CDR2 SQIVND (reference sequence). The CDR3 contains 15 residues. The V and J ends lost 6 bases and 4 bases respectively, with 15 bases between them.

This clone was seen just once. The CDR3 DNA reads as TGTGCCAGCAGCTTAGCGTTGGGACTCAAGGCAGATACGCAGTATTTT. Residues: CASSLALGLKADTQYF. The chain is built from TRBV7-8 and TRBJ2-3, with a tentative D call TRBD2 (6 bases). The CDR3 contains 16 residues. Looked up from germline, CDR1 is SGHVS and CDR2 is FQNEAQ. Trimming took 0 bases from V and 4 from J, leaving 14 bases between them.

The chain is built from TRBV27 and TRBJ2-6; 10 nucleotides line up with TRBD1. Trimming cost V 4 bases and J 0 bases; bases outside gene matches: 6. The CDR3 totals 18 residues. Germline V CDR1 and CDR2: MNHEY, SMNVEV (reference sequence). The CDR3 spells CASSYLTGGLSGANVLTF. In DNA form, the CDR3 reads TGTGCCAGCAGTTACTTGACAGGGGGCCTCTCTGGGGCCAACGTCCTGACTTTC.

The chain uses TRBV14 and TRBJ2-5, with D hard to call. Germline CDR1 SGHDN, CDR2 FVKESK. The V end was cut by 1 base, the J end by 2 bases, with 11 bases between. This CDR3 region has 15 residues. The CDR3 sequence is CASSQVQPPQETQYF. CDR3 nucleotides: TGTGCCAGCAGCCAAGTACAGCCACCACAAGAGACCCAGTACTTC.

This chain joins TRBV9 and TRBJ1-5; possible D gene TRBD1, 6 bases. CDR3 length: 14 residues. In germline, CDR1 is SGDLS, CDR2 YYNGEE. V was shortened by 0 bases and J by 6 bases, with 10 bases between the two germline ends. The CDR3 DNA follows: TGTGCCAGCAGCGTAGCAGGGGAAGGTCAGCCCCAGCATTTT. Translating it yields CASSVAGEGQPQHF.

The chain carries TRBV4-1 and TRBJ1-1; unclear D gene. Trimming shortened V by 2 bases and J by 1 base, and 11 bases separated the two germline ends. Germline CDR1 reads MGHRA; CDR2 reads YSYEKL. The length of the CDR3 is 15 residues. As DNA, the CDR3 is TGCGCCAGCAGCCAACCTCGAACAGCGAACACTGAAGCTTTCTTT. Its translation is CASSQPRTANTEAFF.

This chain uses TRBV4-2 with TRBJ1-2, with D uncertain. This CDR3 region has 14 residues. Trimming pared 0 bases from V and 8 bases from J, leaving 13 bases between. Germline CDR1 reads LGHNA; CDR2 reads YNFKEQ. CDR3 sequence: CASSQDLSIRGYTF. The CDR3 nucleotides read TGTGCCAGCAGCCAAGACCTGTCAATTCGGGGCTACACCTTC.

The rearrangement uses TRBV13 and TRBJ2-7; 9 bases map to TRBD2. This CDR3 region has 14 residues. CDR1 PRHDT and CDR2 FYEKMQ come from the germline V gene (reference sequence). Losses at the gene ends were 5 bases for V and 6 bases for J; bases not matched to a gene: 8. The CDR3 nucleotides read TGTGCCAGCAGCACCCCTCCGCGGGGGGGCGAGCAGTACTTC. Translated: CASSTPPRGGEQYF.

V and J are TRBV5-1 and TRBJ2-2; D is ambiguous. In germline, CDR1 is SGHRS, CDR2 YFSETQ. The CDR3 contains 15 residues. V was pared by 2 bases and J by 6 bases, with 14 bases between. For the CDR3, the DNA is TGCGCCAGCAGCTTTCTCACAGATCTGGCCGGGGAGCTGTTTTTT. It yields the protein CASSFLTDLAGELFF.

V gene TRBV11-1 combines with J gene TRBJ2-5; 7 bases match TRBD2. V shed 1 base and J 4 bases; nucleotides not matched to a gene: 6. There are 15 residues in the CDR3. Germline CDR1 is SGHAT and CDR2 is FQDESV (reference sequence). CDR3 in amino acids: CASSLESSSGETQYF. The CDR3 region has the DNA TGTGCCAGCAGCTTAGAGAGTTCTAGCGGAGAGACCCAGTACTTC. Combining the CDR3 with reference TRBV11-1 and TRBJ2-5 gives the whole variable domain EAEVAQSPRYKITEKSQAVAFWCDPISGHATLYWYRQILGQGPELLVQFQDESVVDDSQLPKDRFSAERLKGVDSTLKIQPAELGDSAMYLCASSLESSSGETQYFGPGTRLLVL.

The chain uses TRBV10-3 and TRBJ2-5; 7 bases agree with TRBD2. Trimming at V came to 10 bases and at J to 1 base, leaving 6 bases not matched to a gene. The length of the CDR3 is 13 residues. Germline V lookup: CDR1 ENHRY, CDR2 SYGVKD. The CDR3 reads CATAQRGQETQYF. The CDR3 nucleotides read TGTGCCACTGCGCAGCGGGGCCAAGAGACCCAGTACTTC.

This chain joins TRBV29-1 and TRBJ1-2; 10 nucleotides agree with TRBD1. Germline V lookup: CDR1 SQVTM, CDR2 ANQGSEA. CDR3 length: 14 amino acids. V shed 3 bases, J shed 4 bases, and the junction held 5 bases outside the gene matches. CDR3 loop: CSVERQGAGYGYTF. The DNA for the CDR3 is TGCAGCGTTGAGAGACAGGGGGCAGGCTATGGCTACACCTTC.

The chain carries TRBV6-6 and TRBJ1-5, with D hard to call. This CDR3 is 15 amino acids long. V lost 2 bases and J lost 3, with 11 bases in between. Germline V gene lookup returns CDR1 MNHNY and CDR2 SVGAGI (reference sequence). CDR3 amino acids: CASSYIVADNQPQHF. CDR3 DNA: TGTGCCAGCAGTTACATAGTAGCCGACAATCAGCCCCAGCATTTT.

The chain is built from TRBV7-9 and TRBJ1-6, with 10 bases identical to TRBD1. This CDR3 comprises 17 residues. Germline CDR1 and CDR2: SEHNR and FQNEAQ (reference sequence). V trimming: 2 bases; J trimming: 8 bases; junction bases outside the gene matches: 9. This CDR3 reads CASSLYPGTGEYSPLHF. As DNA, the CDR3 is TGTGCCAGCAGCTTATATCCCGGGACAGGGGAGTATTCACCCCTCCACTTT.

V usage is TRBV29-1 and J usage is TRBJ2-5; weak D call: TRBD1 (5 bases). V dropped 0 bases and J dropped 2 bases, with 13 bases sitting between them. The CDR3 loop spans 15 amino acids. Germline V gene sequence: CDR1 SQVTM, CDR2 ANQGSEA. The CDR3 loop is CSVEDPVQGQETQYF. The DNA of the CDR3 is TGCAGCGTTGAAGATCCGGTCCAGGGACAAGAGACCCAGTACTTC.

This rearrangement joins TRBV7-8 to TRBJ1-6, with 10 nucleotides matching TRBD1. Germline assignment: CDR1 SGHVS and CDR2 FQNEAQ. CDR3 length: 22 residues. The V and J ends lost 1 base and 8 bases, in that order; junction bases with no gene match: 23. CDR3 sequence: CASSLDGRPARVWGQGYSPLHF. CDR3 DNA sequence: TGTGCCAGCAGCTTAGACGGGAGACCAGCAAGGGTTTGGGGACAGGGGTATTCACCCCTCCACTTT.

In DNA form, the CDR3 reads TGTGCCAGCAGCTTATGGACTAGCGGGGGAATGAATACGCAGTATTTT. It encodes CASSLWTSGGMNTQYF. The V and J genes are TRBV13 and TRBJ2-3, with TRBD2 identical over 13 bases. Trimming took 2 bases from V and 7 from J; bases not matched to a gene: 6. Germline CDR1 reads PRHDT; CDR2 reads FYEKMQ (reference sequence). This CDR3 region has 16 residues.

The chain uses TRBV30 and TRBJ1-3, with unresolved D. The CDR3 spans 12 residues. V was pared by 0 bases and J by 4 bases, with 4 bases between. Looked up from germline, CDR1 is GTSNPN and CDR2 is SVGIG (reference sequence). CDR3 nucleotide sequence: TGTGCCTGGAGTGTGCGGGGAAACACCATATATTTT. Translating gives CAWSVRGNTIYF. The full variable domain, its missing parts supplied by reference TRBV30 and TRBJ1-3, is SQTIHQWPATLVQPVGSPLSLECTVEGTSNPNLYWYRQAAGRGLQLLFYSVGIGQISSEVPQNLSASRPQDRQFILSSKKLLLSDSGFYLCAWSVRGNTIYFGEGSWLTVV.

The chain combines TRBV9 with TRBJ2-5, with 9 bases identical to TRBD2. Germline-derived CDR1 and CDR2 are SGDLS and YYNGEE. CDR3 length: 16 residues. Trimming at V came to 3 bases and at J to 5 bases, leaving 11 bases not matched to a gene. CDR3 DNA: TGTGCCAGCAGCGACCTAAGCGGGGGGAGGGTGGAGACCCAGTACTTC. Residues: CASSDLSGGRVETQYF.

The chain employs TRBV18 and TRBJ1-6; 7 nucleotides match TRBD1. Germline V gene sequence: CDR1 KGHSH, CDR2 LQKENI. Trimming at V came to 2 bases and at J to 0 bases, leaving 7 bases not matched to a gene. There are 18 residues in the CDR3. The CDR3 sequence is CASSPTTGPLSYNSPLHF. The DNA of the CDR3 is TGTGCCAGCTCACCAACGACAGGGCCTCTCTCCTATAATTCACCCCTCCACTTT.